This T cell receptor beta chain was recorded in a study of blood T cell repertoires in COVID-19. About the research overall: COVID-19 samples collected from the United States, Italy and Spain covered acute and convalescent phases.

In germline, CDR1 is SQVTM, CDR2 ANQGSEA. The CDR3 consists of 11 residues. V dropped 6 bases and J dropped 12; count of bases not matched to a gene: 8. Profiling relied on immunoSEQ multiplex PCR, and the TCRdb table lists in-frame clones only, not all of them. Here the sample spans around 400,000 clones, less than 90% being singletons. Recruits, aged 18 to 89 years, lived in 24 US areas. Participants' reported clinical history set cohort assignment. The sample taken for sequencing was PBMCs or T cells enriched from blood (not recorded which). The receptor comes from a woman in her fifties or sixties who had recovered from COVID-19. The rearrangement joins TRBV29-1 to TRBJ1-2, with 9 bases matching TRBD1. The CDR3 here is CSVVQGAGNTF. Here the CDR3 DNA reads TGCAGCGTAGTACAGGGGGCCGGCAACACCTTC.